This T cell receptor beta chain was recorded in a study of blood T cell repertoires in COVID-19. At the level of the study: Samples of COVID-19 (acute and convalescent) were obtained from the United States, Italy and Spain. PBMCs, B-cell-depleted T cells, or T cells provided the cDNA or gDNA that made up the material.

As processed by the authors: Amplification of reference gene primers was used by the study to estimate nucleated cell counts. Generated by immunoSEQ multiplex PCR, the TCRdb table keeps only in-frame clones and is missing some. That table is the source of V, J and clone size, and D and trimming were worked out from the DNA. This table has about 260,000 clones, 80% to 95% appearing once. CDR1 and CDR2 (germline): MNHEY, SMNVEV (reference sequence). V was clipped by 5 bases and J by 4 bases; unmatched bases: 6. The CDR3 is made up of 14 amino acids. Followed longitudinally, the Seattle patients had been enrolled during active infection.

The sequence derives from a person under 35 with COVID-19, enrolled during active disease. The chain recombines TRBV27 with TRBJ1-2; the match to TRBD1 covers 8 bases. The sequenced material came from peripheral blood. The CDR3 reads CASSPADRAYGYTF. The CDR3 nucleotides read TGTGCCAGCAGTCCCGCGGACAGGGCCTATGGCTACACCTTC.